The subject of this entry is one T cell receptor (beta chain). V lost 0 bases and J lost 5, with 11 bases in between. CDR1 is MNHNY, CDR2 SVGAGI, per germline (reference sequence). The CDR3 has 16 amino acids. The sample comes from a study of T cell responses to AZD1222 COVID-19 vaccine. Pooled in the analysis were second doses at about 4 or about 12 weeks. The repertoire was sequenced with immunoSEQ multiplex PCR; TCRdb's copy has only in-frame clones and lacks some. The sample consists of around 140,000 clones, 75% to 95% of them appearing once. This sequence was found in an adult who received the AZD1222 COVID-19 vaccine. The sequences come from peripheral blood, collected 28 days after the second AZD1222 dose. The rearrangement joins TRBV6-6 to TRBJ1-6; D gene ambiguous. CDR3 nucleotides: TGTGCCAGCAGTTACTCGAGGCAGATAAATAATTCACCCCTCCACTTT. It yields the protein CASSYSRQINNSPLHF.